The 14 T cell receptor beta chains presented below share a single source sample, sequenced in a study of cytomegalovirus exposure and HLA in healthy donors listed by TCRdb under 2017. The method was the immunoSEQ multiplex PCR assay. The multiplex PCR relied on a mix of 60 forward primers for TCR Vbeta segments and 13 reverse primers for TCR Jbeta segments. TCRdb limited this immuneACCESS table to in-frame rearrangements with V and J called. A share of clones is missing; checked studies link under half to unresolved V genes, and the rest is unexplained. Within this sample are about 160,000 clones, with approximately 80% of them counted one time only. Of the sample, 0.7% to 0.95% falls within the top ten clones. Sequenced material: PBMCs. The receptors come from a woman aged 18-29 years in good health and CMV-seronegative.

This chain joins TRBV12-5 and TRBJ1-2, with unresolved D. The CDR3 is made up of 17 amino acids. Germline V gene sequence: CDR1 LGHNT, CDR2 FRNRAP. With 2 bases removed from V and 3 bases from J, the gap between germline ends came to 19 bases. The CDR3 loop reads CASGLTGFLGWDYGYTF. The CDR3, as DNA: TGTGCTAGTGGTTTGACGGGATTCCTCGGTTGGGACTATGGCTACACCTTC.

The chain carries TRBV5-5 and TRBJ1-5, with a possible D match to TRBD1 (5 bases). Trimming left V 4 bases short and J 3 bases short, with 14 bases between. The CDR3 spans 15 residues. Germline V CDR1 and CDR2: SGHKS, YYEKEE (reference sequence). CDR3 sequence: CASSPSDRFNQPQHF. Written as DNA, the CDR3 is TGTGCCAGCAGCCCCTCTGACAGATTCAATCAGCCCCAGCATTTT.

The genes are TRBV4-1 and TRBJ2-3; TRBD2 matches at 13 bases. In germline, CDR1 is MGHRA, CDR2 YSYEKL. This CDR3 contains 20 residues. V was pared by 2 bases and J by 7 bases, with 18 bases of the junction left unmatched. The CDR3: CASSQPTSGRGGGSLYTQYF. The CDR3 DNA sequence: TGCGCCAGCAGCCAACCAACTAGCGGGAGGGGCGGGGGGTCATTGTATACGCAGTATTTT.

The table lists this clone with a count of one. The chain employs TRBV28 and TRBJ2-4; D is perhaps TRBD1 (6 bases). CDR1 is MDHEN, CDR2 SYDVKM, per germline. V was trimmed by 6 bases and J by 0 bases, leaving 9 bases between them. The CDR3 is 14 amino acids. CDR3 nucleotide sequence: TGTGCCAGCAGCTCACAGGGAGCCAAAAACATTCAGTACTTC. Translated, it gives CASSSQGAKNIQYF.

As to this clone: An end of the junction does not agree with germline; a read error may underlie this. The chain is built from TRBV6-6 and TRBJ1-1; D gene uncertain. In germline, CDR1 is MNHNY, CDR2 SVGAGI (reference sequence). This CDR3 is 13 amino acids long. The CDR3 bases are TGTGCCAGCACCCAGGACTCGAACGCTGAAGCTTTCTTT. It is translated as CASTQDSNAEAFF.

This chain uses TRBV11-2 with TRBJ1-1; D possibly corresponds to TRBD1 (5 bases). The length of the CDR3 is 13 residues. Germline lookup yields CDR1 SGHAT and CDR2 FQNNGV. The ends were cut back, 7 bases at V and 11 bases at J, with 20 bases in the middle. CDR3 DNA sequence: TGTGCCAGCACCATGTCGTGGGGGGAGGAGGCTTTCTTT. The encoded protein is CASTMSWGEEAFF.

The V gene is TRBV18, the J gene TRBJ1-2, with a tentative D call TRBD1 (6 bases). Germline-derived CDR1 and CDR2 are KGHSH and LQKENI. The length of the CDR3 is 17 residues. Trimming took 6 bases from V and 1 from J, leaving 21 bases between them. CDR3 in amino acids: CASSSVPTRQVNYGYTF. The CDR3 bases are TGTGCCAGCTCCTCGGTCCCTACTCGACAGGTTAACTATGGCTACACCTTC. Looking up the rest from reference TRBV18 and TRBJ1-2 gives the full variable domain: NAGVMQNPRHLVRRRGQEARLRCSPMKGHSHVYWYRQLPEEGLKFMVYLQKENIIDESGMPKERFSAEFPKEGPSILRIQQVVRGDSAAYFCASSSVPTRQVNYGYTFGSGTRLTVV.

The CDR3 sequence: CASSDPGLADSYNEQFF. The CDR3 nucleotides read TGTGCCAGCAGTGACCCCGGACTAGCCGATTCCTACAATGAGCAGTTCTTC. The chain is built from TRBV6-1 and TRBJ2-1; the match to TRBD2 covers 8 bases. The V and J ends lost 3 bases and 1 base, in that order; junction bases with no gene match: 8. This CDR3 region has 17 residues. Germline V gene sequence: CDR1 MNHNS, CDR2 SASEGT.

The V and J genes are TRBV5-1 and TRBJ2-3; 10 bases line up with TRBD2. V shed 0 bases, J shed 5 bases, and the junction held 3 bases outside the gene matches. Germline values: CDR1 SGHRS, CDR2 YFSETQ. The CDR3 extends over 15 amino acids. CDR3 residues: CASSLGLAGVDTQYF. The CDR3 nucleotides read TGCGCCAGCAGCTTGGGTCTAGCGGGAGTAGATACGCAGTATTTT.

The chain employs TRBV15 and TRBJ2-2; TRBD2 agrees at 11 bases. From germline, CDR1 is LNHNV and CDR2 YYDKDF (reference sequence). The CDR3 covers 16 residues. The V and J ends lost 8 bases and 7 bases, in that order; junction bases with no gene match: 12. For the CDR3, the DNA is TGTGCCACCCGGACATTACTAGCGGGAGAGAGCGGGGAGCTGTTTTTT. Its translation is CATRTLLAGESGELFF.

V is TRBV6-5 and J is TRBJ2-5; D ambiguous. The J call may not be correct, given that the DNA end is closer to TRBJ2-7. CDR3 length: 15 amino acids. CDR1 is MNHEY and CDR2 is SVGAGI in the germline V gene. As DNA, the CDR3 is TGTGCCAGCAGTTACAGGTCTGAACAGCCCTACGAGCAGTACTTC. Its protein product is CASSYRSEQPYEQYF.

The V call is TRBV25-1, the J call TRBJ2-5, with D tentatively TRBD1 (5 bases). The length of the CDR3 is 15 residues. The germline CDR1 and CDR2 sequences are MGHDK and SYGVNS. V dropped 0 bases and J dropped 1 base, with 9 bases sitting between them. The CDR3: CASSEYARAQETQYF. The CDR3 DNA follows: TGTGCCAGCAGTGAATACGCCAGGGCCCAAGAGACCCAGTACTTC.

The chain combines TRBV28 with TRBJ2-1; D possibly corresponds to TRBD2 (6 bases). The CDR3 sequence is 15 residues long. The V and J ends lost 2 bases and 4 bases respectively, with 12 bases between them. The germline V gene has CDR1 MDHEN and CDR2 SYDVKM. The CDR3 region is CASSLRAGRYNEQFF. CDR3 DNA sequence: TGTGCCAGCAGTTTAAGGGCAGGGAGGTACAATGAGCAGTTCTTC.

Concerning this clone itself: The same CDR3 also results from other DNA sequences found in this sample. The V gene is TRBV28, the J gene TRBJ1-1; TRBD1 might be the D (5 bases). This CDR3 contains 13 residues. Germline lookup yields CDR1 MDHEN and CDR2 SYDVKM. Trimming removed 3 bases at V and 1 base at J, with 6 bases between. The CDR3 DNA follows: TGTGCCAGCAGTTTCGGGGGGAACACTGAAGCTTTCTTT. Protein product: CASSFGGNTEAFF.